This T cell receptor (beta chain) derives from a study of blood T cell repertoires in COVID-19. At the level of the study: Collection of acute and convalescent COVID-19 samples took place in the United States, Italy and Spain. From T cells, B-cell-depleted T cells, or PBMCs came the material, which was cDNA or gDNA.

Sequencing was performed with immunoSEQ multiplex PCR; in TCRdb, only in-frame clones are kept and a portion is missing. The profile shows a few hundred thousand clones, approximately 85% of them singletons. Living in under 30 US areas, the participants were between about 18 and 95 years of age. Which cohort a participant joined came from the clinical history participants gave. Sequencing was performed on PBMCs or T cells enriched from blood (not recorded which). The TCR sequence derives from a woman aged 50 to 65 who had recovered from COVID-19.

The CDR3 nucleotides read TGTGCCAGCAGCCACTTTACGGGGATACTATACTATGGCTACACCTTC. Its translation is CASSHFTGILYYGYTF. The chain is built from TRBV7-9 and TRBJ1-2, with unresolved D. The CDR3 is 16 residues long. In germline, CDR1 is SEHNR, CDR2 FQNEAQ (reference sequence). Deletions cut 5 bases from V and 3 bases from J, with 19 bases between.